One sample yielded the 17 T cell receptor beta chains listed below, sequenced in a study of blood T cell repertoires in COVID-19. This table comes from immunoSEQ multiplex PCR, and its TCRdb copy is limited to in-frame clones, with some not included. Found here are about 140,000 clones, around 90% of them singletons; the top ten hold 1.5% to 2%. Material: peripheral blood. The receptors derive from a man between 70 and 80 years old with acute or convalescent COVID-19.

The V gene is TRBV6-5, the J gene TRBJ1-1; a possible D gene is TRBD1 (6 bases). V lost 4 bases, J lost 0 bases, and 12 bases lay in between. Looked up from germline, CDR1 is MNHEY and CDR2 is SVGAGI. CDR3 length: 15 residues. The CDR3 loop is CASSSQGKMNTEAFF. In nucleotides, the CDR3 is TGTGCCAGCAGTTCCCAGGGGAAAATGAACACTGAAGCTTTCTTT.

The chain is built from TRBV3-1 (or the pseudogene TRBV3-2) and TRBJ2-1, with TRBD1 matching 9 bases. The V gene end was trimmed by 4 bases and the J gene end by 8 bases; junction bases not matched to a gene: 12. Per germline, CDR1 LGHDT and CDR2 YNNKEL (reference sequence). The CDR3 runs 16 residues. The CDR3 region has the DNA TGTGCCAGCAGCCTACGACAGGGGGGCCCTGGGGATGAGCAGTTCTTC. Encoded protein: CASSLRQGGPGDEQFF.

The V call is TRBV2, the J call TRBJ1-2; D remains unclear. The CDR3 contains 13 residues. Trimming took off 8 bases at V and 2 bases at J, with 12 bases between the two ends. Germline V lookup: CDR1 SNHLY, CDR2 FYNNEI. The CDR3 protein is CASSEGSNYGYTF. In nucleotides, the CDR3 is TGTGCCAGCTCAGAGGGCAGCAACTATGGCTACACCTTC.

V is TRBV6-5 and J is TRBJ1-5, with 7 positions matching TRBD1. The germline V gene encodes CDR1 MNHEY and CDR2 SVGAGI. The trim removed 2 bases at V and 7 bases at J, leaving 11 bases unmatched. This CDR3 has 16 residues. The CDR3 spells CASSYIQGRDRQPQHF. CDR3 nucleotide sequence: TGTGCCAGCAGTTACATACAGGGGAGAGATAGACAGCCCCAGCATTTT.

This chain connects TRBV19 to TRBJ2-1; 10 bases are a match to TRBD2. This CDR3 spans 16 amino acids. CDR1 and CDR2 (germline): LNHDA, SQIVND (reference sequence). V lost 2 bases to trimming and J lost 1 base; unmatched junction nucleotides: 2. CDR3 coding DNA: TGTGCCAGTAGTATAACTAGCGGGGCATCCTACAATGAGCAGTTCTTC. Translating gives CASSITSGASYNEQFF.

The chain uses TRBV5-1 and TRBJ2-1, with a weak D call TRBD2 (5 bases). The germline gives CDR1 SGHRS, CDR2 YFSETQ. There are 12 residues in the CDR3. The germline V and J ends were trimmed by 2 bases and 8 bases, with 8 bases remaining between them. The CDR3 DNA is TGCGCCAGCAGCTTTGCGAGGGATGAGCAGTTCTTC. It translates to CASSFARDEQFF. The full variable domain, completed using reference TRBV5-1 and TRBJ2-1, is KAGVTQTPRYLIKTRGQQVTLSCSPISGHRSVSWYQQTPGQGLQFLFEYFSETQRNKGNFPGRFSGRQFSNSRSEMNVSTLELGDSALYLCASSFARDEQFFGPGTRLTVL.

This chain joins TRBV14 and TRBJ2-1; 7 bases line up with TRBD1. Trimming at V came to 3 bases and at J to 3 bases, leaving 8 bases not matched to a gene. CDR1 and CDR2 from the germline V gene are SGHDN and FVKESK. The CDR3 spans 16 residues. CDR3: CASSHDAGTVYNEQFF. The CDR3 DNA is TGTGCCAGCAGCCACGATGCCGGGACAGTCTACAATGAGCAGTTCTTC.

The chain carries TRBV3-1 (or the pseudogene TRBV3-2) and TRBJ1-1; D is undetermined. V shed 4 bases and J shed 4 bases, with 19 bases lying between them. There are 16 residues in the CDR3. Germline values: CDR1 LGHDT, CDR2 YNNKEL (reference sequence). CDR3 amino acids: CASSPITGYRGTEAFF. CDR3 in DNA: TGTGCCAGCAGCCCAATTACCGGGTATAGAGGCACTGAAGCTTTCTTT.

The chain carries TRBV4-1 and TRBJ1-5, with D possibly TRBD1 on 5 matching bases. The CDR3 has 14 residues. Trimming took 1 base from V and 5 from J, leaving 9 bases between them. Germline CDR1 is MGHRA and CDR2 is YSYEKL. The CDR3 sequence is CASSQGRGDQPQHF. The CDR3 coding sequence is TGCGCCAGCAGCCAAGGAAGGGGCGATCAGCCCCAGCATTTT.

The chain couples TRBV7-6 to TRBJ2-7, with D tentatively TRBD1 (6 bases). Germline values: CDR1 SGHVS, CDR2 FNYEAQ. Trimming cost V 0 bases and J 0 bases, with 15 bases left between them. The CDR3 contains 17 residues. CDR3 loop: CASSLAGPGVPSYEQYF. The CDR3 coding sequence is TGTGCCAGCAGCTTAGCGGGTCCAGGGGTCCCCTCCTACGAGCAGTACTTC.

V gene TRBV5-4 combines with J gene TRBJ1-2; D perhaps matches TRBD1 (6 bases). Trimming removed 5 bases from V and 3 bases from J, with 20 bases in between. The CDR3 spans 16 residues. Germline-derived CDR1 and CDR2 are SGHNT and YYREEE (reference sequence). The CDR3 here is CASSSGGGRGDYGYTF. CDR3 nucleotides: TGTGCCAGCAGTTCTGGGGGGGGGCGCGGAGACTATGGCTACACCTTC. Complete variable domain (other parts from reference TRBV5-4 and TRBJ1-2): ETGVTQSPTHLIKTRGQQVTLRCSSQSGHNTVSWYQQALGQGPQFIFQYYREEENGRGNFPPRFSGLQFPNYSSELNVNALELDDSALYLCASSSGGGRGDYGYTFGSGTRLTVV.

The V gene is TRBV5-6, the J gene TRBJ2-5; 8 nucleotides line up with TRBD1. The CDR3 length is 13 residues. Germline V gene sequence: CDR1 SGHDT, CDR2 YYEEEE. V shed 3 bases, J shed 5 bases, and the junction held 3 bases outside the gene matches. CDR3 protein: CASSWQGAETQYF. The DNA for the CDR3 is TGTGCCAGCAGCTGGCAGGGGGCGGAGACCCAGTACTTC. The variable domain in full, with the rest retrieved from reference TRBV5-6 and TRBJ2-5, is DAGVTQSPTHLIKTRGQQVTLRCSPKSGHDTVSWYQQALGQGPQFIFQYYEEEERQRGNFPDRFSGHQFPNYSSELNVNALLLGDSALYLCASSWQGAETQYFGPGTRLLVL.

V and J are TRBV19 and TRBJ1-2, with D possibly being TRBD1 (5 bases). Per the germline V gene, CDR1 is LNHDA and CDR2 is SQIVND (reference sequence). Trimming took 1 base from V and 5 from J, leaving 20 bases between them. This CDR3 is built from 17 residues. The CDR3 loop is CASSIALLIWGEYGYTF. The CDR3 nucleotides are TGTGCCAGTAGTATAGCCCTTTTAATCTGGGGCGAATATGGCTACACCTTC.

Written as DNA, the CDR3 is TGTGCCATCAGTGAGTCGGGGGGGAACCAGCCCCAGCATTTT. Its protein is CAISESGGNQPQHF. The rearrangement joins TRBV10-3 to TRBJ1-5, with a possible D match to TRBD1 (5 bases). V shed 0 bases and J shed 7 bases, with 10 bases lying between them. This CDR3 has 14 amino acids. From germline, CDR1 is ENHRY and CDR2 SYGVKD.

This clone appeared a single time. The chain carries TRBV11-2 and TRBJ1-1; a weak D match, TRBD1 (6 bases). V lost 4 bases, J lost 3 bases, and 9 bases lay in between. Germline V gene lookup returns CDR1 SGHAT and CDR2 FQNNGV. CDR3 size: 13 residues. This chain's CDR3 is CASSYNRDTEAFF. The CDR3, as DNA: TGTGCCAGCAGCTACAACAGGGACACTGAAGCTTTCTTT. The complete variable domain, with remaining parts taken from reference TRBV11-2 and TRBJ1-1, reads EAGVAQSPRYKIIEKRQSVAFWCNPISGHATLYWYQQILGQGPKLLIQFQNNGVVDDSQLPKDRFSAERLKGVDSTLKIQPAKLEDSAVYLCASSYNRDTEAFFGQGTRLTVV.

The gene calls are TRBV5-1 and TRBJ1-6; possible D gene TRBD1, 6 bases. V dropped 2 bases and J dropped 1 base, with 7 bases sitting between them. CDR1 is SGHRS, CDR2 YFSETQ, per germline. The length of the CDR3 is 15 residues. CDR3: CASSFQGSYNSPLHF. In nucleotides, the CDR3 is TGCGCCAGCAGCTTTCAGGGGTCCTATAATTCACCCCTCCACTTT.

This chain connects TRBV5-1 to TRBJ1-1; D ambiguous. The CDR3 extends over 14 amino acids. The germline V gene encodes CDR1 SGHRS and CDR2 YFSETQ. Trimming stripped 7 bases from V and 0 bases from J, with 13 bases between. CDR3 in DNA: TGCGCCAGCCGCTACCTCGCTATGAACACTGAAGCTTTCTTT. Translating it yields CASRYLAMNTEAFF.